The sequence of this TCR beta chain was determined in a study of T-cell memory formation after mild COVID-19. Study results and caveats: A balance of CD4 and CD8 characterized clones contracting day 15 to 85, whereas later expanders leaned CD4+.

Amplification by 5'RACE using constant-segment primers produced TCR alpha and TCR beta cDNA libraries that carried sample barcodes and UMIs. TCRdb fed the 5' RACE reads into MiXCR, producing one record per CDR3 protein. The sample lists about 340,000 distinct CDR3 sequences; 13% were seen once. In the case of this clonotype: Antigen: not known.

CDR1 is MNHEY, CDR2 SVGAGI, per germline. The germline V and J ends were trimmed by 4 bases and 6 bases, with 15 bases remaining between them. The CDR3 runs 14 residues. This chain links TRBV6-5 with TRBJ2-5; D is perhaps TRBD2 (6 bases). Sequenced material: PBMCs or a T cell subset sorted from them (not recorded which). This clonotype originated in a man younger than 35 who had mild COVID-19 (a few samples of this study predate the infection). Cell type and time point are not known. Here the CDR3 DNA reads TGTGCCAGCAGTTCTCTCGGCGGGGTTCAGACCCAGTACTTC. It encodes CASSSLGGVQTQYF.